A single sample is the source of the 5 T cell receptor beta chains below, sequenced in a study of blood T cell repertoires in COVID-19. The assay was immunoSEQ multiplex PCR, and TCRdb's table has in-frame clones only and misses some. Among hundreds of thousands of clones listed, about 91% were seen once. Sample: peripheral blood. Receptors originate from an older woman with acute or convalescent COVID-19.

V is TRBV10-3 and J is TRBJ2-3, with a possible D match to TRBD2 (7 bases). This CDR3 region has 14 residues. Germline-derived CDR1 and CDR2 are ENHRY and SYGVKD. Trimming left V 5 bases short and J 5 bases short, with 14 bases between. CDR3 region: CAISSRGRGDTQYF. In DNA form, the CDR3 reads TGTGCCATCAGTTCAAGGGGGAGGGGAGATACGCAGTATTTT.

The CDR3, as DNA: TGTGCCAGCAGTCTCCGGACTAGCGGGTCCTCGAGAACCGGGGAGCTGTTTTTT. Translating it yields CASSLRTSGSSRTGELFF. This chain links TRBV6-4 with TRBJ2-2; TRBD2 matches 11 bases. The CDR3 contains 18 residues. In germline, CDR1 is MRHNA, CDR2 SNTAGT. Trimming removed 5 bases from V and 5 bases from J; junction bases left unmatched: 13.

V and J are TRBV29-1 and TRBJ2-5, with 11 bases matching TRBD2. The germline gives CDR1 SQVTM, CDR2 ANQGSEA. CDR3 length: 14 amino acids. Trimming at V came to 7 bases and at J to 5 bases, leaving 9 bases not matched to a gene. The DNA of the CDR3 is TGCAGCGCCGGGGGACTAGCGGCCCGGGAGACCCAGTACTTC. Amino acid sequence: CSAGGLAARETQYF.

This chain uses TRBV6-6 with TRBJ1-1; D is unresolved. The CDR3 extends over 14 amino acids. V was cut by 5 bases and J by 2 bases, with 12 bases left in between. Looked up from germline, CDR1 is MNHNY and CDR2 is SVGAGI (reference sequence). The CDR3 spells CASSLGRTNTEAFF. The DNA for the CDR3 is TGTGCCAGCAGTCTCGGGAGGACTAACACTGAAGCTTTCTTT.

This chain joins TRBV19 and TRBJ1-6; tentative D call: TRBD1 (5 bases). The CDR3 extends over 13 amino acids. Germline assignment: CDR1 LNHDA and CDR2 SQIVND (reference sequence). The V end lost 6 bases, the J end lost 8 bases, and 11 bases lay between the germline ends. The CDR3 reads CASSPSTDSPLHF. The CDR3, as DNA: TGTGCCAGTAGCCCCTCGACAGATTCACCCCTCCACTTT.